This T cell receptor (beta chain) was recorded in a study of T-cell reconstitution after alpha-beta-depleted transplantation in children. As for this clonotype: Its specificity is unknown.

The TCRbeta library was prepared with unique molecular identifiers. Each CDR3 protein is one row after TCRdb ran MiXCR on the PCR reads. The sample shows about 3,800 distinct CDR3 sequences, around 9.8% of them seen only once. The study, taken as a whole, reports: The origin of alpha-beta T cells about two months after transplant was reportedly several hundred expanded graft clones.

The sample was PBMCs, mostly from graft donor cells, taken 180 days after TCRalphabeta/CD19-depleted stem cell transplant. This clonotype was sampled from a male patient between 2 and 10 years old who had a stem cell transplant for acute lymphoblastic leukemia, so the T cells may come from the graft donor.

The CDR3 loop is CASSPGLAGYTDTQYF. The DNA of the CDR3 is TGTGCCAGCAGCCCCGGACTAGCGGGGTACACAGATACGCAGTATTTT. V is TRBV4-2 and J is TRBJ2-3, with 12 positions matching TRBD2. The CDR3 extends over 16 amino acids. Trimming took 4 bases from V and 2 from J; bases not matched to a gene: 4. CDR1 LGHNA and CDR2 YNFKEQ come from the germline V gene.